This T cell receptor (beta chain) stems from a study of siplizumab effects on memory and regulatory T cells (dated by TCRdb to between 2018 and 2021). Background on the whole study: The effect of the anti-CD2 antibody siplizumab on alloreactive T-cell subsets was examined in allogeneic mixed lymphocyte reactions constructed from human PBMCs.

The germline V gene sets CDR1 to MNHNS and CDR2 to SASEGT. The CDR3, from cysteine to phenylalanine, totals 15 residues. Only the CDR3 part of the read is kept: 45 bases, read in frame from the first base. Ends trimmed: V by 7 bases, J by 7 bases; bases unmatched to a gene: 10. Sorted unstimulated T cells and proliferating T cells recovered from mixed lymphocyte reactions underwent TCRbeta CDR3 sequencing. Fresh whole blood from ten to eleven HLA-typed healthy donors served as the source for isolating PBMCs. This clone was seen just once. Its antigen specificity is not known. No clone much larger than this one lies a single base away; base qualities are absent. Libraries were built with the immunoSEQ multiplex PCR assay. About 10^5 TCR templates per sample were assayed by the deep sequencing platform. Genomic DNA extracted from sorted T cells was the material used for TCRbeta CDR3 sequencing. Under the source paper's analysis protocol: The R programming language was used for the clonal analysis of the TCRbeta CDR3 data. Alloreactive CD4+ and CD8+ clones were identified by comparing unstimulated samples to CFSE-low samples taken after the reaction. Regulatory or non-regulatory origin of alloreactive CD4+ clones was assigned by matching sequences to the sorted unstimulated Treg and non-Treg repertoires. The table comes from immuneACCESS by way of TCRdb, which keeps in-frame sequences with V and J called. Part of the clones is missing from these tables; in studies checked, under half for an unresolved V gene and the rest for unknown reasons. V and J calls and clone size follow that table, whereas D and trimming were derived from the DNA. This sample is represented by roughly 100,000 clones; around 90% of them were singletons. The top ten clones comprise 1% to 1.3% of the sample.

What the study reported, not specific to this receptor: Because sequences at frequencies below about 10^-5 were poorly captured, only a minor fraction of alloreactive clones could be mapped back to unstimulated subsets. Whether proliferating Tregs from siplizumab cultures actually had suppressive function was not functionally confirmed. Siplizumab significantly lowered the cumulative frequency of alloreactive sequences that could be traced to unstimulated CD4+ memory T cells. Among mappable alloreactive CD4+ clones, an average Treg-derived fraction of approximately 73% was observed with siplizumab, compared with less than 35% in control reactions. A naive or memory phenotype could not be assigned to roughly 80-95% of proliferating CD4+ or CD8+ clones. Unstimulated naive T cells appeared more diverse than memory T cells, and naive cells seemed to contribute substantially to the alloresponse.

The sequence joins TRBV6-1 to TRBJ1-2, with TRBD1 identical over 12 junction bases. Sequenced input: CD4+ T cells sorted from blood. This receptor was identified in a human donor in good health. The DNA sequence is TGTGCCAGCACGGGACAGGGGGCGCAGATGGGTGGCTACACCTTC. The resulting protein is CASTGQGAQMGGYTF.